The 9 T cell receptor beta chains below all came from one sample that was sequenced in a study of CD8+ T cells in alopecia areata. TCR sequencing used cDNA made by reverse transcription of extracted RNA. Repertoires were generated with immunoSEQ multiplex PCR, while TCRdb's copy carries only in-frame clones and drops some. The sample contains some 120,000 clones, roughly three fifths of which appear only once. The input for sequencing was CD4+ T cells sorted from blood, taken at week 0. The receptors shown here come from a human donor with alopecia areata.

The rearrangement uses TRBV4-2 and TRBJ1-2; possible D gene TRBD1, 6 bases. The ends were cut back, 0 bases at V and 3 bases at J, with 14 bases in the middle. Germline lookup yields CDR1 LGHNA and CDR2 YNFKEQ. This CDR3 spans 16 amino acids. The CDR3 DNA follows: TGTGCCAGCAGCCAAGACATAAACAGGGAGGACTATGGCTACACCTTC. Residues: CASSQDINREDYGYTF.

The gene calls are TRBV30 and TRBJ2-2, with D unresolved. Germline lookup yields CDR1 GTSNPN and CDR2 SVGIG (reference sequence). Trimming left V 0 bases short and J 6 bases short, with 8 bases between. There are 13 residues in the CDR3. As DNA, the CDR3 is TGTGCCTGGAGTGTTGAGAGATCCGGGGAGCTGTTTTTT. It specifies CAWSVERSGELFF.

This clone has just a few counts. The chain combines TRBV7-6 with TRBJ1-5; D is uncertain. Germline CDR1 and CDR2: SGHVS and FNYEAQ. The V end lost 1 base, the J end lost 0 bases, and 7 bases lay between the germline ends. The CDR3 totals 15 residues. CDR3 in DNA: TGTGCCAGCAGCTTAGTTGATGATAGCAATCAGCCCCAGCATTTT. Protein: CASSLVDDSNQPQHF.

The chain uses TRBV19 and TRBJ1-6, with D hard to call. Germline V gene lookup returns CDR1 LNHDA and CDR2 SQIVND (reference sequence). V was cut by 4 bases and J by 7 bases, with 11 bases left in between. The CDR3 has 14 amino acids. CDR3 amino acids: CASSRREQNSPLHF. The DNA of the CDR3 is TGTGCCAGTAGTAGGAGGGAACAGAATTCACCCCTCCACTTT.

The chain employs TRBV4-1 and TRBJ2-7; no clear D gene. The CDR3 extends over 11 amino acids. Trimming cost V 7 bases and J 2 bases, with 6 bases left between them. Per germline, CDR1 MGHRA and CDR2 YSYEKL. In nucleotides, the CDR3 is TGCGCCAGCAAAGATCCCTACGAGCAGTACTTC. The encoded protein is CASKDPYEQYF.

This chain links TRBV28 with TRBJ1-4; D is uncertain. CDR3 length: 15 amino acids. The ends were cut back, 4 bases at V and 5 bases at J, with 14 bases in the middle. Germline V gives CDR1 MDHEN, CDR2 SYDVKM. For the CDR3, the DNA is TGTGCCAGCAGTTCCCCGACTATTACCAATGAAAAACTGTTTTTT. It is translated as CASSSPTITNEKLFF.

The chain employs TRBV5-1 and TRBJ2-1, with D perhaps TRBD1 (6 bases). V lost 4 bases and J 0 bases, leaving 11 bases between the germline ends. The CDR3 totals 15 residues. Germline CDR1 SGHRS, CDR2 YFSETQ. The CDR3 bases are TGCGCCAGCAGCGAGACAGGAAACTCCTACAATGAGCAGTTCTTC. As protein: CASSETGNSYNEQFF.

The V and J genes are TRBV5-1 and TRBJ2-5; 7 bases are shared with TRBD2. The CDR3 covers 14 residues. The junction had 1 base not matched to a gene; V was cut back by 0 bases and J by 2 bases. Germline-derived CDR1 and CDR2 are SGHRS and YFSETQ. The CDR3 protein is CASSLASGQETQYF. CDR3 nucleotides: TGCGCCAGCAGCTTGGCTAGCGGACAAGAGACCCAGTACTTC. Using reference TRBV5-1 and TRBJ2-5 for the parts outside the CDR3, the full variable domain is KAGVTQTPRYLIKTRGQQVTLSCSPISGHRSVSWYQQTPGQGLQFLFEYFSETQRNKGNFPGRFSGRQFSNSRSEMNVSTLELGDSALYLCASSLASGQETQYFGPGTRLLVL.

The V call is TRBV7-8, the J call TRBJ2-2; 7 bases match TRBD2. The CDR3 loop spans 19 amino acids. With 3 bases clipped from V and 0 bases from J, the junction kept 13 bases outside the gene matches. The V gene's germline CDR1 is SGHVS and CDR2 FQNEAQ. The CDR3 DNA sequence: TGTGCCAGCAGCTTTGGAGAAAGAGGGAGGGTTTCGAACACCGGGGAGCTGTTTTTT. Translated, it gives CASSFGERGRVSNTGELFF.